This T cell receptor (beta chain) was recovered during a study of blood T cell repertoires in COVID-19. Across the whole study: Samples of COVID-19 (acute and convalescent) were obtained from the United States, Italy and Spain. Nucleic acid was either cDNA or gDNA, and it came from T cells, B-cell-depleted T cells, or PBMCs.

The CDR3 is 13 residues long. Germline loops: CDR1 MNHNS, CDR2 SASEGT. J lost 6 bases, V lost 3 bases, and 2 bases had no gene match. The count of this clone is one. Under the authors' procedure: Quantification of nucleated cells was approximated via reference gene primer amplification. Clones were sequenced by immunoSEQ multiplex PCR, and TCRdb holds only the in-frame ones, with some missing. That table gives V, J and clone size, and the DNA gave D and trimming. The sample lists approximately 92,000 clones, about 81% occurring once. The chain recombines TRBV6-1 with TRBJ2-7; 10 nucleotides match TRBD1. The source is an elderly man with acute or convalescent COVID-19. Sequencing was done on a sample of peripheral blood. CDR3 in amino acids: CASSEGQGTEQYF. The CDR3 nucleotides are TGTGCCAGCAGTGAGGGACAGGGGACCGAGCAGTACTTC.